The next 21 T cell receptor beta chains were all read from a single sample in a study of tumor T cells in aggressive B-cell lymphoma (dated by TCRdb to 2016 to 2017). The library was produced with the immunoSEQ multiplex PCR assay. As stored in TCRdb, this immuneACCESS dataset retains in-frame rearrangements with V and J assigned. A fraction of the clones does not appear; measured against another copy, unresolved V genes explain less than half of the discrepancy, and the remainder lacks a known reason. The sample includes about 1,300 clones, with roughly 90% observed a single time. Over 4% of the sample lies in the top ten. The material sequenced was tumor tissue. The receptors shown here come from an adult with diffuse large B cell lymphoma.

This chain joins TRBV18 and TRBJ2-7, with D unresolved. Germline CDR1 reads KGHSH; CDR2 reads LQKENI. This CDR3 has 14 residues. Trimming pared 2 bases from V and 1 base from J, leaving 9 bases between. The CDR3, as DNA: TGTGCCAGCTCACCAGGCTGGAGTTCCTACGAGCAGTACTTC. Translated, it gives CASSPGWSSYEQYF.

The V and J genes are TRBV7-9 and TRBJ2-7; 7 nucleotides line up with TRBD2. Per germline, CDR1 SEHNR and CDR2 FQNEAQ (reference sequence). The V gene end was trimmed by 6 bases and the J gene end by 6 bases; junction bases not matched to a gene: 14. There are 15 residues in the CDR3. CDR3 residues: CASSPDTGTNREQYF. For the CDR3, the DNA is TGTGCCAGCAGTCCGGACACCGGGACTAACCGCGAGCAGTACTTC.

The chain couples TRBV11-3 to TRBJ2-2, with a tentative D call TRBD2 (7 bases). The germline V gene encodes CDR1 SGHNT and CDR2 YENEEA. This CDR3 comprises 14 residues. With 5 bases removed from V and 6 bases from J, the gap between germline ends came to 13 bases. The CDR3 is CASSPGGAAGELFF. CDR3 in DNA: TGTGCCAGCAGCCCTGGGGGGGCGGCCGGGGAGCTGTTTTTT.

This clone was seen once. This sequence joins TRBV4-2 and TRBJ2-5, with D unclear. Judging by the DNA end, TRBJ2-7 fits better; the J call may be wrong. Germline CDR1 is LGHNA and CDR2 is YNFKEQ. CDR3 length: 13 residues. CDR3 amino acids: CASSPEATYEQYF. The CDR3 coding sequence is TGTGCCAGCAGCCCAGAAGCGACCTACGAGCAGTACTTC.

The V gene is TRBV7-2, the J gene TRBJ2-1; the match to TRBD1 covers 7 bases. This CDR3 has 17 amino acids. The V and J ends lost 4 bases and 4 bases, in that order; junction bases with no gene match: 13. Germline V gene lookup returns CDR1 SGHTA and CDR2 FQGNSA. As DNA, the CDR3 is TGTGCCAGCAGCTATAGGTGGACAGGTAATACTTACAATGAGCAGTTCTTC. It codes for CASSYRWTGNTYNEQFF.

The genes are TRBV6-5 and TRBJ1-5, with 7 nucleotides matching TRBD1. Germline CDR1 and CDR2: MNHEY and SVGAGI. The CDR3 is made up of 14 amino acids. V gave up 5 bases and J gave up 9 bases; unmatched junction bases: 10. The CDR3 reads CASSPTGVRGPQHF. In nucleotides, the CDR3 is TGTGCCAGCAGTCCCACAGGGGTGAGGGGGCCCCAGCATTTT.

This chain uses TRBV13 with TRBJ2-4, with a possible D match to TRBD1 (6 bases). V was pared by 3 bases and J by 10 bases, with 19 bases between. There are 15 residues in the CDR3. Looked up from germline, CDR1 is PRHDT and CDR2 is FYEKMQ (reference sequence). CDR3 DNA: TGTGCCAGCAGCTTGTGGGGCTCAGGGGCTGGGATTCAGTACTTC. It yields the protein CASSLWGSGAGIQYF.

The chain recombines TRBV7-9 with TRBJ2-7, with 7 positions matching TRBD2. V lost 1 base and J lost 3; bases outside the gene matches: 6. The germline CDR1 and CDR2 sequences are SEHNR and FQNEAQ (reference sequence). This CDR3 comprises 15 residues. CDR3 in amino acids: CASSLGTSRNYEQYF. CDR3 bases: TGTGCCAGCAGCTTAGGGACTAGTAGGAACTACGAGCAGTACTTC.

V and J are TRBV4-1 and TRBJ2-1; 7 bases map to TRBD2. CDR3 length: 16 amino acids. Germline CDR1 reads MGHRA; CDR2 reads YSYEKL. Trimming cost V 0 bases and J 6 bases; bases outside gene matches: 8. This CDR3 is CASSQEPSGASNEQFF. In DNA form, the CDR3 reads TGCGCCAGCAGCCAAGAGCCTAGCGGAGCTAGCAATGAGCAGTTCTTC.

The chain is built from TRBV6-1 and TRBJ2-5; D may be TRBD2 (6 bases). This CDR3 is built from 13 residues. CDR1 and CDR2 from the germline V gene are MNHNS and SASEGT. The V end was cut by 6 bases, the J end by 0 bases, with 8 bases between. CDR3 in amino acids: CASSGSYQETQYF. CDR3 sequence (DNA): TGTGCCAGCAGCGGGAGTTACCAAGAGACCCAGTACTTC.

The chain carries TRBV18 and TRBJ1-1; 7 bases are a match to TRBD1. The J segment lost 1 base and the V segment lost 2 bases, leaving 7 bases of the junction unmatched. Germline loops: CDR1 KGHSH, CDR2 LQKENI. The CDR3 totals 16 residues. In DNA, the CDR3 is TGTGCCAGCTCACCAAAGACAGGGATACGGAACACTGAAGCTTTCTTT. It codes for CASSPKTGIRNTEAFF.

This clone showed up just a few times. This chain uses TRBV10-3 with TRBJ2-3, with D perhaps matching TRBD2 (5 bases). Germline CDR1 and CDR2: ENHRY and SYGVKD. Trimming shortened V by 8 bases and J by 3 bases, and 9 bases separated the two germline ends. The CDR3 covers 12 residues. CDR3 sequence reads: CAIGGGTDTQYF. The CDR3, as DNA: TGTGCCATCGGAGGCGGGACAGATACGCAGTATTTT.

The chain links TRBV25-1 to TRBJ1-4; 10 bases agree with TRBD1. With 6 bases clipped from V and 3 bases from J, the junction kept 1 base outside the gene matches. There are 14 residues in the CDR3. Germline V lookup: CDR1 MGHDK, CDR2 SYGVNS. The CDR3 DNA reads TGTGCCAGCAGGGGGACAGGGGCTAATGAAAAACTGTTTTTT. This gives the protein CASRGTGANEKLFF.

The rearrangement links TRBV27 to TRBJ2-3; a weak D match, TRBD2 (6 bases). Trimming stripped 6 bases from V and 6 bases from J, with 25 bases between. CDR3 length: 17 amino acids. Germline-derived CDR1 and CDR2 are MNHEY and SMNVEV (reference sequence). The CDR3 bases are TGTGCCAGCAGCGAACTCCTGGTTATGGATGGAGGGGATACGCAGTATTTT. Translating gives CASSELLVMDGGDTQYF.

This chain's CDR3 is CASSLGQSYNSPLHF. The CDR3 nucleotides are TGCGCCAGCAGCTTGGGGCAGTCCTATAATTCACCCCTCCACTTT. This chain links TRBV5-1 with TRBJ1-6, with unresolved D. This CDR3 spans 15 amino acids. V lost 0 bases and J 1 base, leaving 5 bases between the germline ends. Germline CDR1 is SGHRS and CDR2 is YFSETQ.

The chain employs TRBV27 and TRBJ2-5; D is possibly TRBD1 (6 bases). Germline V gene lookup returns CDR1 MNHEY and CDR2 SMNVEV (reference sequence). V lost 5 bases and J 1 base, leaving 11 bases between the germline ends. The CDR3 totals 14 residues. The CDR3 spells CASSPGQFQETQYF. DNA of the CDR3: TGTGCCAGCAGTCCCGGACAGTTCCAAGAGACCCAGTACTTC.

Comments on this clone: One end of the junction varies from germline; a read error may be responsible. The chain is built from TRBV28 and TRBJ2-3, with 7 positions matching TRBD1. Germline CDR1 MDHEN, CDR2 SYDVKM. This CDR3 contains 17 residues. The CDR3 sequence is CASRPLYRGHSTDTQYF. CDR3 in DNA: TGTGCCAGCAGGCCACTATACAGGGGCCACTCCACAGATACGCAATATTTT.

This chain links TRBV11-2 with TRBJ2-1; no clear D gene. Trimming took off 6 bases at V and 4 bases at J, with 13 bases between the two ends. The germline V gene has CDR1 SGHAT and CDR2 FQNNGV. This CDR3 region has 14 residues. The CDR3 region has the DNA TGTGCCAGCAGGCGTGACTGGGTTTACAATGAGCAGTTCTTC. Protein: CASRRDWVYNEQFF.

V is TRBV7-8 and J is TRBJ2-5, with 8 bases matching TRBD2. J gave up 4 bases and V 1 base, and 2 bases lay outside the gene matches. This CDR3 has 14 residues. Per germline, CDR1 SGHVS and CDR2 FQNEAQ. The CDR3 is CASSLGLAGETQYF. CDR3 nucleotides: TGTGCCAGCAGCTTAGGGCTAGCGGGAGAGACCCAGTACTTC. Full variable domain (missing parts from reference TRBV7-8 and TRBJ2-5): GAGVSQSPRYKVAKRGQDVALRCDPISGHVSLFWYQQALGQGPEFLTYFQNEAQLDKSGLPSDRFFAERPEGSVSTLKIQRTQQEDSAVYLCASSLGLAGETQYFGPGTRLLVL.

The V call is TRBV5-8, the J call TRBJ1-6; the D is unclear. The CDR3 is made up of 14 amino acids. CDR1 and CDR2 (germline): SGHTS, YDEGEE. Trimming shortened V by 0 bases and J by 9 bases, and 10 bases separated the two germline ends. The chain's CDR3 is CASSLEGRISPLHF. CDR3 nucleotides: TGTGCCAGCAGCTTGGAAGGGAGGATTTCACCCCTCCACTTT.

The V and J genes are TRBV7-9 and TRBJ2-5, with a tentative D call TRBD2 (6 bases). Germline V lookup: CDR1 SEHNR, CDR2 FQNEAQ (reference sequence). The length of the CDR3 is 15 residues. V was clipped by 5 bases and J by 5 bases, with 18 bases between them. Here the CDR3 reads CASSPRTTIPETQYF. CDR3 sequence (DNA): TGTGCCAGCAGCCCTCGGACTACCATACCGGAGACCCAGTACTTC.